This TCR beta chain was sequenced in a study of control samples from healthy donors and cancer patients. The germline gives CDR1 SGHDT, CDR2 YYEEEE. This CDR3 has 16 residues. Trimming cost V 4 bases and J 4 bases, with 18 bases left between them. TCRdb's copy holds only in-frame clones and misses some; the assay was immunoSEQ multiplex PCR. Of 90,000 to 100,000 clones detected, approximately 80% appear once; the ten largest clones hold 10% to 13%. The clonotype was recovered from a woman aged 25 to 39 in good health. Source material: blood. The V call is TRBV5-6, the J call TRBJ1-3, with D unclear. The chain's CDR3 is CASSPRSPGYGNTIYF. CDR3 DNA: TGTGCCAGCAGCCCGAGGTCTCCGGGATACGGAAACACCATATATTTT.